This paragraph covers one TCR beta chain sequence. Its antigen is still unknown. These data are taken from a study of shared clonotypes between healthy human individuals. The naive CD8 fraction comprised CD45RO-negative cells positively selected for CCR7 and excluded terminally differentiated effector memory CD45RA+ cells. Donors, without exception, were Caucasian adults residing in Nashville, Tennessee. The CDR3 spans 18 residues. J was trimmed by 6 bases and V by 5 bases; bases with no gene match: 15. Germline V gene sequence: CDR1 MNHEY, CDR2 SMNVEV (reference sequence). The authors ran the assay at deep level. TCRdb keeps only in-frame clones here, not all; method: immunoSEQ multiplex PCR. The table records about 2,200,000 clones, roughly 91% of them present only once. The study's findings and limits: The represented genetic and exposure-history diversity was limited by the small number of donors.

This TCR was recovered from a man aged 18-30 years in good health. Some clones in this sample may be carry-over from other donors' samples. The sequenced sample consisted of naive CD8+ T cells from PBMCs. The chain is built from TRBV27 and TRBJ1-5; TRBD1 agrees at 11 bases. In nucleotides, the CDR3 is TGTGCCAGCAGTCCCCTCACGGGTCCGGACAGGGGGCTTCAGCCCCAGCATTTT. This sequence encodes CASSPLTGPDRGLQPQHF.